This T cell receptor beta chain comes out of a study of blood T cell repertoires in COVID-19. On the study more broadly: Samples taken during acute and convalescent COVID-19 were collected in the United States, Italy and Spain.

Original processing notes: Amplification from reference gene primers served as the basis for estimated nucleated cell counts. Sequencing used immunoSEQ multiplex PCR; TCRdb keeps in-frame clones, though not all of them. V, J and clone size are those of that table, while D and trimming were read from the DNA. The sample records about 140,000 clones, 84% being singletons. V dropped 6 bases and J dropped 3 bases, with 23 bases sitting between them. This CDR3 is built from 17 residues. Looked up from germline, CDR1 is MDHEN and CDR2 is SYDVKM. The sequence derives from an elderly woman in a cohort sampled during active or convalescent COVID-19. The V gene is TRBV28, the J gene TRBJ1-2, with a tentative D call TRBD1 (6 bases). Input material: peripheral blood. CDR3 in amino acids: CASRVGGVISSDYGYTF. DNA of the CDR3: TGTGCCAGCAGGGTAGGGGGTGTAATTTCTAGTGACTATGGCTACACCTTC.